A selection of T cell receptor beta chains follows, all from one sample in a study of blood T cell repertoires in COVID-19. Method: immunoSEQ multiplex PCR; TCRdb's copy keeps in-frame clones and lacks some. The data contain roughly 160,000 clones, over 75% of them seen just once; the ten biggest clones take up more than 9.5%. The sample taken for sequencing was PBMCs or T cells enriched from blood (not recorded which). Receptors were obtained from a man aged 50 to 59 who had recovered from COVID-19. Both conserved end residues are part of each CDR3. The order of the fields is D gene, clone size, V gene, J gene, CDR3 DNA, CDR3 protein. The D gene is left open where the match is weak. Some rows mark clone size as missing; the rest say once, few, many or name a class of expanded clone.

d_call: .
clone_size: .
v_call: TRBV5-1
j_call: TRBJ2-7
cdr3_nt: TGCGCCAGCAGCTTGGCGGCAGGAATCTCCTACGAGCAGTACTTC
cdr3_aa: CASSLAAGISYEQYF

d_call: .
clone_size: .
v_call: TRBV7-7
j_call: TRBJ2-5
cdr3_nt: TGTGCCAGCACCCGACTTGGCGGGGACGGGGAGACCCAGTACTTC
cdr3_aa: CASTRLGGDGETQYF

d_call: .
clone_size: once
v_call: TRBV6-5
j_call: TRBJ2-6
cdr3_nt: TGTGCCAGCAGGATAGTCGGGGGGGCCAACGTCCTGACTTTC
cdr3_aa: CASRIVGGANVLTF

d_call: .
clone_size: .
v_call: TRBV21-1
j_call: TRBJ1-3
cdr3_nt: TGTGCCAGCAGCAAAGGGGGACAGGTCATTTTGATTTCTGGAAACACCATATATTTT
cdr3_aa: CASSKGGQVILISGNTIYF

d_call: .
clone_size: .
v_call: TRBV10-1
j_call: TRBJ2-7
cdr3_nt: TGCGCCAGCAAGAGTCTCTCGGGGGAGCAGTACTTC
cdr3_aa: CASKSLSGEQYF

d_call: TRBD1
clone_size: .
v_call: TRBV6-2/TRBV6-3
j_call: TRBJ2-7
cdr3_nt: TGTGCCAGCAGTTACTCAGGGGGCCCCTACGAGCAGTACTTC
cdr3_aa: CASSYSGGPYEQYF

d_call: .
clone_size: .
v_call: TRBV7-9
j_call: TRBJ1-5
cdr3_nt: TGTGCCAGCAGCCGCAGGGAAGGGCCCCAGCATTTT
cdr3_aa: CASSRREGPQHF

d_call: .
clone_size: .
v_call: TRBV6-5
j_call: TRBJ1-6
cdr3_nt: TGTGCCGTCGCAACAGCCTATAATTCACCCCTCCACTTT
cdr3_aa: CAVATAYNSPLHF

d_call: TRBD1
clone_size: .
v_call: TRBV5-1
j_call: TRBJ1-4
cdr3_nt: TGCGCCAGCAGTCTATCCGGACAGGGGAGGATTAATGAAAAACTGTTTTTT
cdr3_aa: CASSLSGQGRINEKLFF

d_call: .
clone_size: .
v_call: TRBV19
j_call: TRBJ1-2
cdr3_nt: TGTGCCAGTAGTGTTATCCCCCGCCAGACAACTAACTATGGCTACACCTTC
cdr3_aa: CASSVIPRQTTNYGYTF

d_call: TRBD2
clone_size: .
v_call: TRBV7-6
j_call: TRBJ2-5
cdr3_nt: TGTGCCAGCAGCTTCGAGCGGGGGGGTCTTCTGGGGACCCAGTACTTC
cdr3_aa: CASSFERGGLLGTQYF

d_call: .
clone_size: .
v_call: TRBV5-4
j_call: TRBJ1-6
cdr3_nt: TGTGCCAGCAGCGGGACAACTGTGGCCTATAATTCACCCCTCCACTTT
cdr3_aa: CASSGTTVAYNSPLHF

d_call: .
clone_size: once
v_call: TRBV5-5
j_call: TRBJ2-1
cdr3_nt: TGTGCCAGCAGCAGCTCCGGGAATGAGCAGTTCTTC
cdr3_aa: CASSSSGNEQFF